These T cell receptor beta chains were read from a single sample in a study of T cells in Graves' hyperthyroidism and ophthalmopathy. TCRdb reprocessed the multiplex PCR reads via MiXCR and lists one record per CDR3 protein. The sample has hundreds of thousands of distinct CDR3 sequences, 45% seen once. Sequencing was performed on peripheral blood or thyroid tissue (not recorded which). The source of these receptors is an adult man with Graves' disease, either hyperthyroidism or ophthalmopathy (not recorded which). The CDR3 runs from the conserved cysteine through the conserved F or W. D genes are given only for firm matches. Size tells how often a clone was seen (once, few, many) or the class of an expanded clone, and some rows leave it out.

TRBV20-1,.,TRBJ2-7,TRBD1,TGCAGTGCTAGACAAGACCATGATAGGGACAGGGGGGACTACGAGCAGTACTTC,CSARQDHDRDRGDYEQYF
TRBV19,many,TRBJ2-7,.,TGTGCCAGTAGTACAGGCAGGGATGCGGGGCAGTACTTC,CASSTGRDAGQYF
TRBV7-8,.,TRBJ1-6,.,TGTGCCAGCAGCTTGGAGGAGAGCTCCTATAATTCACCCCTCCACTTT,CASSLEESSYNSPLHF
TRBV24-1,many,TRBJ2-2,.,TGTGCCACCAGTGACCGAACCTACACCGGGGAGCTGTTTTTT,CATSDRTYTGELFF
TRBV9,few,TRBJ1-5,.,TGTGCCAGCAGCGTAGGGGGAGCAGAGCCCCAGCATTTT,CASSVGGAEPQHF
TRBV9,few,TRBJ1-5,TRBD1,TGTGCCAGCAGTCACCGGGATGGGACAGAGTATAGCAATCAGCCCCAGCATTTT,CASSHRDGTEYSNQPQHF
TRBV24-1,.,TRBJ1-5,.,TGTGCCACCAGTGACGGGACGGACAACAATCAGCCCCAGCATTTT,CATSDGTDNNQPQHF
TRBV12-3/TRBV12-4,.,TRBJ2-6,.,TGTGCCAGCAGTTTAAATAGGGGTTCTGGGGTCAACGTCCTGACTTTC,CASSLNRGSGVNVLTF
TRBV7-9,many,TRBJ2-7,.,TGTGCCAGCAGCCGTACAGGATACGAGCAGTACTTC,CASSRTGYEQYF
TRBV5-1,many,TRBJ1-6,.,TGCGCCAGCAGCCGGGACGGGGCTTCAGGTGGTTCACCCCTCCACTTT,CASSRDGASGGSPLHF
TRBV7-9,many,TRBJ1-2,.,TGTGCCAGCAGCTTAAGCTACAATAACTATGGCTACACCTTC,CASSLSYNNYGYTF
TRBV10-2,many,TRBJ2-7,.,TGCGCCAGCGCACTAGAAAGGGCCGGAGAGCAGTACTTC,CASALERAGEQYF
TRBV10-3,.,TRBJ2-7,.,TGTGCCATCAGTGAACAGCGCCCAATTCAGGAGCAGTACTTC,CAISEQRPIQEQYF
TRBV2,.,TRBJ1-1,.,TGTGCCAGCAGAATTAACGGGATCACAGTTCGGGCTTTCTTT,CASRINGITVRAFF
TRBV10-3,once,TRBJ1-1,.,TGTGCCAGCAGTGACAGTGGGGGCACTGAAGCTTCCTTT,CASSDSGGTEASF
TRBV7-2,many,TRBJ1-5,TRBD1,TGTGCCAGCAGCTCACCGGACAGGGGGCGGCACAATCAGCCCCAGCATTTT,CASSSPDRGRHNQPQHF
TRBV20-1,many,TRBJ2-5,.,TGCAGTGCCAGCGTTGGGACTCGAGAGACCCAGTACTTC,CSASVGTRETQYF
TRBV2,.,TRBJ2-7,TRBD2,TGTGCCAGCAGCCAAGAATTCCTAGCGGGCTACGAGCAGTACTTC,CASSQEFLAGYEQYF
TRBV20-1,.,TRBJ1-5,TRBD1,TGCAGTGCTGAGCAGGGGGACGGCGGCAATCAGCCCCAGCATTTT,CSAEQGDGGNQPQHF
TRBV7-2,.,TRBJ1-4,.,TGTGCCAGCAGTCCTTCAGGGTATGGTAATGAAAAACTGTTTTTT,CASSPSGYGNEKLFF
TRBV29-1,.,TRBJ1-1,.,TGCAGCGCCGGTAATGGTGAAGCTTTCTTT,CSAGNGEAFF
TRBV7-8,few,TRBJ2-7,TRBD2,TGTGCCAGCAGCTTTAGCGGGAGATTCTCCTACGAGCAGTACTTC,CASSFSGRFSYEQYF
TRBV7-2,.,TRBJ1-4,TRBD1,TGTGCCAGCACGGGGGACAGGGGGCGAGAAAAACTGTTTTTT,CASTGDRGREKLFF
TRBV20-1,few,TRBJ1-1,.,TGCAGTGCTCACCGGGACACTTCGAACACTGAAGCTTTCTTT,CSAHRDTSNTEAFF
TRBV29-1,.,TRBJ1-2,.,TGCAGCGCACCGTCCGGACCGCTCTATGGCTACACCTTC,CSAPSGPLYGYTF
TRBV12-3/TRBV12-4,.,TRBJ1-5,.,TGTGCCAGCAGTCCGACAGGTGCCAATCAGCCCCAGCATTTT,CASSPTGANQPQHF
TRBV20-1,few,TRBJ1-1,.,TGCAGTGCCGGAACAGTGGGCACTGAAGCTTTCTTT,CSAGTVGTEAFF
TRBV10-3,.,TRBJ1-4,TRBD1,TGTGCCATCGGGGAGTCCCGGGACAGGGGGACAAAACTGTTTTTT,CAIGESRDRGTKLFF
TRBV6-6,many,TRBJ2-7,TRBD1,TGTGCCAGCAGTTACCGACAGGGTGGCGAGCAGTACTTC,CASSYRQGGEQYF
TRBV10-3,.,TRBJ1-1,TRBD1,TGTGCCATCACCAGGGGGATTGGGCCGGACGGTGCTTTCTTT,CAITRGIGPDGAFF
TRBV9,few,TRBJ1-5,.,TGTGCCAGCAGCGTAGCATCAGGGTCCGGTGAGCCCCAGCATTTT,CASSVASGSGEPQHF
TRBV12-3/TRBV12-4,.,TRBJ2-1,TRBD2,TGTGCCAGCAGTGATAGCGGGAGGGCCTCCACCAGTGAGCAGTTCTTC,CASSDSGRASTSEQFF
TRBV7-9,.,TRBJ1-2,.,TGTGCCAGCAGCTCCTCCTCGGTAGGGCCCTTGAGTGGCTACACCTTC,CASSSSSVGPLSGYTF
TRBV24-1,.,TRBJ1-6,.,TGTGCCACCAGTGATTCTGCCCCGGCAGGATCACCCCTCCACTTT,CATSDSAPAGSPLHF
TRBV6-5,few,TRBJ1-2,.,TGTGCCAGCCTGCTCAGTTCTAACTATGGCTACACCTTC,CASLLSSNYGYTF